This T cell receptor (beta chain) is from a study of regulatory T cells in long-lasting Graves disease. General study findings and limits: Persistent disease showed a preference for TRBV28, TRBJ1-2 and TRBJ2-5. Relative to new patients (around 1,000), persistent patients exhibited greater sharing of public clonotypes (approximately 2,500).

Germline CDR1 and CDR2: DFQATT and SNEGSKA (reference sequence). The V and J ends lost 6 bases and 2 bases respectively, with 12 bases between them. The CDR3 length is 13 residues. There are many counts of this clonotype. What it binds is not known. Arm-PCR of CDR3 regions and iRepertoire HTBI primers were the basis on which TCR beta libraries were built. TCRdb reprocessed the multiplex PCR reads with MiXCR, giving one entry per CDR3 protein. The sample yields about 470,000 distinct CDR3 sequences, under 15% seen once. Time point of the sample: newly diagnosed GD, antithyroid drugs for less than 3 months. With RNA extracted from PBMCs as input, the TCR library was made. These records were also assigned to another study, of T cells in Graves' hyperthyroidism and ophthalmopathy. That study reports: Lactation, pregnancy, other autoimmune disease or uncontrolled infection excluded patients.

The sequencing here drew on peripheral blood mononuclear cells (PBMCs), taken at new diagnosis, from a patient treated with antithyroid drugs. This TCR came from a woman in her 30s with Graves disease. The chain joins TRBV20-1 to TRBJ2-3, with D perhaps TRBD1 (6 bases). The chain's CDR3 is CSARGTPTDTQYF. In DNA form, the CDR3 reads TGCAGTGCAAGGGGGACCCCCACAGATACGCAGTATTTT.